The rows below give T cell receptor beta chains drawn from one sample of a study of naive and memory T cell subsets. TCRdb re-analysed the UMI-ligation and nested PCR reads in MiXCR, keeping a single row per CDR3 protein. The sample has about 23,000 distinct CDR3 sequences, 7% to 10% seen once. Sequences were obtained from central memory CD8+ T cells from blood. The receptors were sampled from a human donor in good health. CDR3s include the opening cysteine and the closing phenylalanine or tryptophan.

j_call v_call cdr3_aa
TRBJ2-1 TRBV12-3/TRBV12-4 CASSFPGAYNEQFF
TRBJ1-1 TRBV7-9 CASSLGETREAFF
TRBJ2-7 TRBV4-1 CASSQVRQGTGEQYF
TRBJ2-7 TRBV27 CASSFPARSYEQYF
TRBJ2-1 TRBV7-9 CASSFPTNNEQFF
TRBJ2-3 TRBV28 CASSSSGEDTQYF
TRBJ2-6 TRBV28 CASNPAVSGANVLTF
TRBJ1-1 TRBV10-1 CASSERGASEAFF
TRBJ1-3 TRBV29-1 CSVKGTDSGNTIYF
TRBJ2-2 TRBV6-4 CASSDSGGNTGELFF
TRBJ2-7 TRBV6-2/TRBV6-3 CASSYSAVTPQGGYEQYF
TRBJ2-7 TRBV28 CASTSDGGGLEGGEQYF
TRBJ1-6 TRBV7-9 CASSLSTGDESPLHF
TRBJ2-1 TRBV9 CASSAWGQSSDEQFF
TRBJ1-1 TRBV29-1 CSFLWRDGAFF
TRBJ2-1 TRBV5-1 CASREPGQGYNEQFF
TRBJ2-1 TRBV30 CAWSLGPYNEQFF
TRBJ2-1 TRBV29-1 CSVEERADYEFF
TRBJ2-1 TRBV6-1 CASSEAAGTYNEQFF
TRBJ2-6 TRBV6-1 CASSEGGGANVLTF
TRBJ2-3 TRBV4-2 CASSQLQGAFSTDTQYF
TRBJ2-7 TRBV13 CASSLEGAYEQYF
TRBJ2-7 TRBV29-1 CSVVGAPHYEQYF
TRBJ2-5 TRBV10-3 CAISEVIAGRRGETQYF
TRBJ2-7 TRBV6-2/TRBV6-3 CASRRRSGRAWYEQYF
TRBJ1-1 TRBV10-3 CAISETGNTEAFF
TRBJ2-2 TRBV28 CASSLFYDIQGANTGELFF
TRBJ2-7 TRBV28 CASSHSGERSYEQYF
TRBJ2-3 TRBV6-2/TRBV6-3 CASSRGLASLTDTQYF
TRBJ2-1 TRBV20-1 CSARQLAGDSNEQFF
TRBJ2-1 TRBV12-3/TRBV12-4 CASSPGGQGLAGNEQFF
TRBJ2-7 TRBV5-5 CASSLELAGVPSYEQYF
TRBJ2-2 TRBV28 CASTLRAENTGELFF
TRBJ1-1 TRBV25-1 CASSPQGDYTEAFF
TRBJ2-1 TRBV5-1 CASSRWDSYNEQFF
TRBJ2-1 TRBV6-1 CASTPTGFYNEQFF
TRBJ2-3 TRBV11-2 CASSLVLGSGDTQYF
TRBJ2-1 TRBV27 CASSLRPSYNEQFF
TRBJ1-1 TRBV20-1 CSAATGKWDTEAFF
TRBJ2-7 TRBV20-1 CSARDPQREFEQYF
TRBJ1-1 TRBV6-1 CASSEGYPMNTEAFF
TRBJ2-7 TRBV6-2/TRBV6-3 CASSYDGTSGYEQYF
TRBJ1-4 TRBV6-6 CASSYSDSSEKLFF
TRBJ1-1 TRBV5-1 CASSFGQTNTEAFF
TRBJ2-4 TRBV7-8 CASSRGVAGAIAKNIQYF
TRBJ2-1 TRBV20-1 CSASTNQDSANEQFF
TRBJ2-3 TRBV9 CASSPRGLPDTQYF
TRBJ2-4 TRBV28 CASSFLGAKNIQYF
TRBJ2-1 TRBV19 CASSNRGLGTNNEQFF
TRBJ2-5 TRBV27 CASSVGQGNLETQYF
TRBJ2-1 TRBV6-2/TRBV6-3 CASSSGGDPYNEQFF
TRBJ2-1 TRBV29-1 CSVESVRHEQFF
TRBJ2-3 TRBV4-1 CASSQENAPDTQYF